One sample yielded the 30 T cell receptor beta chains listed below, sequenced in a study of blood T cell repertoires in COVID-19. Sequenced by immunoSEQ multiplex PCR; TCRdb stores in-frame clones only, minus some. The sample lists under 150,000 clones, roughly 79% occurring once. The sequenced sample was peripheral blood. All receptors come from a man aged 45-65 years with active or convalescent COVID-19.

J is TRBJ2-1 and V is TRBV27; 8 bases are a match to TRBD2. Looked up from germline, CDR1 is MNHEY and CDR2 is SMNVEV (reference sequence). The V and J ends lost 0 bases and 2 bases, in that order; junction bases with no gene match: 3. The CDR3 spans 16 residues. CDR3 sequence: CASSLSGGRPYNEQFF. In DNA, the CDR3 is TGTGCCAGCAGTTTATCGGGCGGGAGGCCCTACAATGAGCAGTTCTTC.

DNA for the CDR3: TGTGCCAGCAGCCCGGGACAGTCGAATGAAAAACTGTTTTTT. Protein product: CASSPGQSNEKLFF. The chain combines TRBV7-9 with TRBJ1-4; TRBD1 matches 7 bases. Trimming at V came to 5 bases and at J to 5 bases, leaving 5 bases not matched to a gene. Germline V gene lookup returns CDR1 SEHNR and CDR2 FQNEAQ (reference sequence). CDR3 length: 14 residues.

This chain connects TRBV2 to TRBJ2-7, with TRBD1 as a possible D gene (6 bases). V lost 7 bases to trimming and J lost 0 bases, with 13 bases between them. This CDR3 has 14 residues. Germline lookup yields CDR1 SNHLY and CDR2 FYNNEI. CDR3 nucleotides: TGTGCCAGCAATGGCAGGGGCCCCTCCTACGAGCAGTACTTC. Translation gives CASNGRGPSYEQYF.

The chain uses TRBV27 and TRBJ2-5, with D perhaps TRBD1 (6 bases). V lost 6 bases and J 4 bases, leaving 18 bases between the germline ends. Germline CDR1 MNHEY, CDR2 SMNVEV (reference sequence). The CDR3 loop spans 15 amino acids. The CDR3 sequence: CASRGWDIRGETQYF. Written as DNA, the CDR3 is TGTGCCAGCAGAGGGTGGGACATCAGGGGAGAGACCCAGTACTTC.

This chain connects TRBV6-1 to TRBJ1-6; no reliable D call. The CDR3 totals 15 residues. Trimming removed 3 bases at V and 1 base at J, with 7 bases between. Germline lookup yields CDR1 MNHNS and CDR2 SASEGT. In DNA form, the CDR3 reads TGTGCCAGCAGTGACGTCAGTTCCTATAATTCACCCCTCCACTTT. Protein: CASSDVSSYNSPLHF.

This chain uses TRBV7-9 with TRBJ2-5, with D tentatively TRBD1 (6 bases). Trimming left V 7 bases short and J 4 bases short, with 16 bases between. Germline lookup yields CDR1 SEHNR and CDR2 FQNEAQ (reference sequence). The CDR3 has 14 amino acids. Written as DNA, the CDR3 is TGTGCCAGCATCCCATTACAGGGAATAGAGACCCAGTACTTC. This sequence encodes CASIPLQGIETQYF.

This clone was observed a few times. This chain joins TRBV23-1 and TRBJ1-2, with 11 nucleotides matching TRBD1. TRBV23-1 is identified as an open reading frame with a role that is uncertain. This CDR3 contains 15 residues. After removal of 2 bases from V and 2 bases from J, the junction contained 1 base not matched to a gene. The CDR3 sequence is CASSQRTGGNYGYTF. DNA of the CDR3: TGCGCCAGCAGTCAAAGGACAGGGGGCAACTATGGCTACACCTTC.

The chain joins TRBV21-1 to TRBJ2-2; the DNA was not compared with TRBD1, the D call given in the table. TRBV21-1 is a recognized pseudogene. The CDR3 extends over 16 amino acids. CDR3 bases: TGTGCCAGCAGCAAAGGACAGGGGGCCAACACCGGGGAGCTGTTTTTT. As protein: CASSKGQGANTGELFF.

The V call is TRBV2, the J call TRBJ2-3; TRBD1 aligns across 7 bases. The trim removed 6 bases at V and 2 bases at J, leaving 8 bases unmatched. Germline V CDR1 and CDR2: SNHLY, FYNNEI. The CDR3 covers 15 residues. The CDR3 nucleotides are TGTGCCAGCAGCCCGGGACAGAGTAACACAGATACGCAGTATTTT. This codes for CASSPGQSNTDTQYF.

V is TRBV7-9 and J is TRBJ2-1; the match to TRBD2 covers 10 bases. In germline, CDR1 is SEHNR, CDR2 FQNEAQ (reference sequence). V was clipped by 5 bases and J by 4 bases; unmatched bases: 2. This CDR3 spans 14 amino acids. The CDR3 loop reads CASSGTSVYNEQFF. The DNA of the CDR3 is TGTGCCAGCAGCGGGACTAGCGTATACAATGAGCAGTTCTTC. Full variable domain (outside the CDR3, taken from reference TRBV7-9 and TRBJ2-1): DTGVSQNPRHKITKRGQNVTFRCDPISEHNRLYWYRQTLGQGPEFLTYFQNEAQLEKSRLLSDRFSAERPKGSFSTLEIQRTEQGDSAMYLCASSGTSVYNEQFFGPGTRLTVL.

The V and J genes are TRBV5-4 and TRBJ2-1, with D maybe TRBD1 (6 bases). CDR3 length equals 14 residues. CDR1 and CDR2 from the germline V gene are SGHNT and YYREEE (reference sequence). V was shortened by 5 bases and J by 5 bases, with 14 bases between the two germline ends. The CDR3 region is CASSQGSIDNEQFF. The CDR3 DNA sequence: TGTGCCAGCAGTCAGGGGAGTATCGACAATGAGCAGTTCTTC.

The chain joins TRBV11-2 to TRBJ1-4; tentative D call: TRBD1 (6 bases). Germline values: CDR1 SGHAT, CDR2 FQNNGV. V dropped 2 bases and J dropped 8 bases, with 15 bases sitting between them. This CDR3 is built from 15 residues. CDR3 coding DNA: TGTGCCAGCAGCTTATATAGGGGGAAGGAAGAAAAACTGTTTTTT. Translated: CASSLYRGKEEKLFF. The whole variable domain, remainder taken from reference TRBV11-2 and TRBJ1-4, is EAGVAQSPRYKIIEKRQSVAFWCNPISGHATLYWYQQILGQGPKLLIQFQNNGVVDDSQLPKDRFSAERLKGVDSTLKIQPAKLEDSAVYLCASSLYRGKEEKLFFGSGTQLSVL.

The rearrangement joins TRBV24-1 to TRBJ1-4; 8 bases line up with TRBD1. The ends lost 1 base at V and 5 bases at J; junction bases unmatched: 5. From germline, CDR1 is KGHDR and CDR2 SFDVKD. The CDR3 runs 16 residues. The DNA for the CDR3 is TGTGCCACCAGTGATTTCTCCGGGACAGGAAATGAAAAACTGTTTTTT. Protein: CATSDFSGTGNEKLFF.

CDR3 bases: TGTGCCAGCAGTCCTCTTAGCCTATATAGCAATCAGCCCCAGCATTTT. Translation: CASSPLSLYSNQPQHF. The rearrangement links TRBV28 to TRBJ1-5; unclear D gene. The CDR3 contains 16 residues. Deletions cut 5 bases from V and 0 bases from J, with 14 bases between. CDR1 and CDR2 from the germline V gene are MDHEN and SYDVKM.

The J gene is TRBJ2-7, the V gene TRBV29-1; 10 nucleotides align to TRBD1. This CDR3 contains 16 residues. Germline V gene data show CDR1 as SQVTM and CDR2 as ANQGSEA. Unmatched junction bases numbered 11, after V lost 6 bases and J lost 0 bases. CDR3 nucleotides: TGCAGCGTGGCCGGGACAGGGGTAATTAGCTCCTACGAGCAGTACTTC. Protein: CSVAGTGVISSYEQYF.

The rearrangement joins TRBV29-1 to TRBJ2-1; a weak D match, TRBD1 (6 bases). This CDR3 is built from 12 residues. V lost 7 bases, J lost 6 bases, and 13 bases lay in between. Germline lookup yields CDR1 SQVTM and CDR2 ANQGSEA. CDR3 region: CSAQLGGNEQFF. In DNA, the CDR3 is TGCAGCGCCCAACTAGGGGGCAATGAGCAGTTCTTC.

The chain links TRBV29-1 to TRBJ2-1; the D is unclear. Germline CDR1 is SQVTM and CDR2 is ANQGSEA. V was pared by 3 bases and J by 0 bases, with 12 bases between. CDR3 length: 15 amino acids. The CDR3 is CSVDWSLSSYNEQFF. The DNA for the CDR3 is TGCAGCGTTGATTGGTCACTCTCCTCCTACAATGAGCAGTTCTTC.

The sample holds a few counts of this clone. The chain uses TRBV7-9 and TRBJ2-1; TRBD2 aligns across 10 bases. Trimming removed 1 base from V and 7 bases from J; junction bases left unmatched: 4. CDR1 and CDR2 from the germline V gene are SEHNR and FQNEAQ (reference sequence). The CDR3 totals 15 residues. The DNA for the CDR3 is TGTGCCAGCAGCTTAGATAGCGGGAGGAGAAATGAGCAGTTCTTC. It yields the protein CASSLDSGRRNEQFF.

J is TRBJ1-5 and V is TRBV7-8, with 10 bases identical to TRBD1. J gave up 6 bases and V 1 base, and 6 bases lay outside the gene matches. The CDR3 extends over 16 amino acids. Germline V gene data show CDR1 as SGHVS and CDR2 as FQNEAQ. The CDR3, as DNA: TGTGCCAGCAGCTTAGATGACAGGGGGCTTGGTCAGCCCCAGCATTTT. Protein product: CASSLDDRGLGQPQHF. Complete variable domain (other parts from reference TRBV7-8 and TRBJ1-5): GAGVSQSPRYKVAKRGQDVALRCDPISGHVSLFWYQQALGQGPEFLTYFQNEAQLDKSGLPSDRFFAERPEGSVSTLKIQRTQQEDSAVYLCASSLDDRGLGQPQHFGDGTRLSIL.

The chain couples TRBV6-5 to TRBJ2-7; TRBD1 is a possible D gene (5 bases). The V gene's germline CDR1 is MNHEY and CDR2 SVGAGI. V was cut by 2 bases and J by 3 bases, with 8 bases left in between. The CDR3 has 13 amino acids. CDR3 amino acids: CASSYGRVYEQYF. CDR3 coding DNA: TGTGCCAGCAGTTACGGCAGGGTCTACGAGCAGTACTTC.

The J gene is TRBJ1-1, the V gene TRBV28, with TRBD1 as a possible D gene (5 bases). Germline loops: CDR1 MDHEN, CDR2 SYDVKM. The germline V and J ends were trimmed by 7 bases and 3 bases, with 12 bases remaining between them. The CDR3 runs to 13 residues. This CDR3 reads CASTISRDTEAFF. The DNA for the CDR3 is TGTGCCAGCACCATCTCCAGGGACACTGAAGCTTTCTTT.

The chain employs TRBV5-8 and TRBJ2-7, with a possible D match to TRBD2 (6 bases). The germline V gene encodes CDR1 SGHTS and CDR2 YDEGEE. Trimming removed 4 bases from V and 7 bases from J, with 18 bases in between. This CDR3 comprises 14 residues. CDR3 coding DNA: TGTGCCAGCAGCCCGGGGACTGGGCCGCGAGAGCAGTACTTC. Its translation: CASSPGTGPREQYF.

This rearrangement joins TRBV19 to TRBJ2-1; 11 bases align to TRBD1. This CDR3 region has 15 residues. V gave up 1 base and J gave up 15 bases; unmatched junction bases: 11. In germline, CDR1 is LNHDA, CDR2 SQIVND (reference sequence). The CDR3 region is CASSIGQGTGGNLFF. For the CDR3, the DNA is TGTGCCAGTAGTATAGGTCAAGGGACAGGGGGAAATCTGTTCTTC.

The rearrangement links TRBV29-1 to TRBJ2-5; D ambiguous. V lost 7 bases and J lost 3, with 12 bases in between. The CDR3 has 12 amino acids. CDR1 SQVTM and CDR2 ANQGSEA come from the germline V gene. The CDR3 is CSAKVGKETQYF. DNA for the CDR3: TGCAGCGCCAAGGTGGGCAAAGAGACCCAGTACTTC.

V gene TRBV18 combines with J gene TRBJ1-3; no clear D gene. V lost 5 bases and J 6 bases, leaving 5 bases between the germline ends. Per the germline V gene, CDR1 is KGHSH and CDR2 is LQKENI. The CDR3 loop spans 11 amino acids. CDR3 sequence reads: CASSAENTIYF. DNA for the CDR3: TGTGCCAGCTCAGCAGAAAACACCATATATTTT.

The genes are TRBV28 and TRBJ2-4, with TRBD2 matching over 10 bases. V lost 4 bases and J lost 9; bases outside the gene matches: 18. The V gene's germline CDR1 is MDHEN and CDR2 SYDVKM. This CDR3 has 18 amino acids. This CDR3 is CASSSLSLSGRLRGIQYF. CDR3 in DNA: TGTGCCAGCAGTTCCCTATCCCTTAGCGGGAGGCTCAGGGGCATTCAGTACTTC.

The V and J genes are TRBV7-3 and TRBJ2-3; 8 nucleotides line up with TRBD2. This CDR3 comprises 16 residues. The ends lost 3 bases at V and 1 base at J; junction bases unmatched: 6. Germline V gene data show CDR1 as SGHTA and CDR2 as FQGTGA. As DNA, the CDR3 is TGTGCCAGCAGCTTGGGTCTACTAGCGGGCACAGATACGCAGTATTTT. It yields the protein CASSLGLLAGTDTQYF.

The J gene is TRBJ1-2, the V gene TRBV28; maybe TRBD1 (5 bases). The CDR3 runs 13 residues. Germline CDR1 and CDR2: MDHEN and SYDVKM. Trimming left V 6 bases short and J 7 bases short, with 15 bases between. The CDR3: CASRGREDFGYTF. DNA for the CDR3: TGTGCCAGCAGAGGCAGGGAGGATTTTGGCTACACCTTC.

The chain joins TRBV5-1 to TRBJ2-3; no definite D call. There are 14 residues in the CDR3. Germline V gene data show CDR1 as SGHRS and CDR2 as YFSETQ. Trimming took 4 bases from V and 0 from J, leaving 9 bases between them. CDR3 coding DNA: TGCGCCAGCAGCCCACTCGGTAGCACAGATACGCAGTATTTT. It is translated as CASSPLGSTDTQYF.

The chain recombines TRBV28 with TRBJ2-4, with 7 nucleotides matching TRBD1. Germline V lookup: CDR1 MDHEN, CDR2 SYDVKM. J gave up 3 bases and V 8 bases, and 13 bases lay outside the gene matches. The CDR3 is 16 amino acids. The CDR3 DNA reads TGTGCCAGCGGGACAGTTCCTCAAACGGACAAAAACATTCAGTACTTC. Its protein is CASGTVPQTDKNIQYF.